A selection of T cell receptor beta chains follows, all from one sample in a study of blood T cells in healthy people across ages. TCRdb reprocessed the 5' RACE reads via MiXCR and lists one record per CDR3 protein. The data hold approximately 770,000 distinct CDR3 sequences, with roughly 64% observed a single time. Material for sequencing was blood. These receptors were taken from a man aged 25 to 45 in good health. Each CDR3 is given with its conserved first and last residue. D genes are given only for firm matches. Expanded clones get a size class; other rows say once, few or many, or leave the size out.

J gene: TRBJ1-5
clone size: NA
V gene: TRBV7-6
D gene: NA
CDR3 DNA: TGTGCCAGCAGCTTAGCGCTGGGGGGGCCCCAGCATTTT
CDR3 protein: CASSLALGGPQHF

J gene: TRBJ2-1
clone size: NA
V gene: TRBV10-3
D gene: TRBD2
CDR3 DNA: TGTGCCATCGATGAAGGGAGGACTAGCGGGAGAATTGAGCAGTTCTTC
CDR3 protein: CAIDEGRTSGRIEQFF

J gene: TRBJ2-7
clone size: NA
V gene: TRBV21-1
D gene: NA
CDR3 DNA: TGTGCCAGCACCACTATCTCTGCGGGACAACCCTACGAGCAGTACTTC
CDR3 protein: CASTTISAGQPYEQYF

J gene: TRBJ2-1
clone size: NA
V gene: TRBV3-1
D gene: NA
CDR3 DNA: TGTGCCAGCAGCCAGGGCCCCCTTTTGCACGTTGAGCAGTTCTTC
CDR3 protein: CASSQGPLLHVEQFF

J gene: TRBJ2-7
clone size: NA
V gene: TRBV15
D gene: TRBD2
CDR3 DNA: TGTGCCACCAGGACTAGCGACTACTACGAGCAGTACTTC
CDR3 protein: CATRTSDYYEQYF

J gene: TRBJ1-1
clone size: NA
V gene: TRBV7-9
D gene: NA
CDR3 DNA: TGTGCCAGCAGCTTTAATATTGAAGCTTTCTTT
CDR3 protein: CASSFNIEAFF

J gene: TRBJ1-4
clone size: NA
V gene: TRBV6-6
D gene: NA
CDR3 DNA: TGTGCCAGCCACAATGATCGGAATGAAAAACTGTTTTTT
CDR3 protein: CASHNDRNEKLFF

J gene: TRBJ2-7
clone size: NA
V gene: TRBV7-9
D gene: NA
CDR3 DNA: TGTGCCAGCAGTAAACGTACAGGATTTGTCGAGCAGTACTTC
CDR3 protein: CASSKRTGFVEQYF

J gene: TRBJ2-7
clone size: few
V gene: TRBV29-1
D gene: NA
CDR3 DNA: TGCAGCGTAGCAGGGCCCTCCTCCTACGAGCAGTACTTC
CDR3 protein: CSVAGPSSYEQYF

J gene: TRBJ2-7
clone size: NA
V gene: TRBV11-2
D gene: TRBD2
CDR3 DNA: TGTGCCAGCAGCTTCAGCGGGGCGGGCTGCGAGCAGTACTTC
CDR3 protein: CASSFSGAGCEQYF

J gene: TRBJ2-6
clone size: NA
V gene: TRBV28
D gene: NA
CDR3 DNA: TGTGCCAGCAGTCTCCCAGGGTTTGGGGTTTCTGGGGCCAACGTCCTGACTTTC
CDR3 protein: CASSLPGFGVSGANVLTF

J gene: TRBJ1-6
clone size: NA
V gene: TRBV20-1
D gene: NA
CDR3 DNA: TGCAGTGCTACCGCCCTGAGCTCCTATAATTCACCCCTCCACTTT
CDR3 protein: CSATALSSYNSPLHF

J gene: TRBJ2-2
clone size: few
V gene: TRBV3-1
D gene: NA
CDR3 DNA: TGTGCCAGCAGTCAGACTCGTGGCGGGGAGCTGTTTTTT
CDR3 protein: CASSQTRGGELFF

J gene: TRBJ2-1
clone size: few
V gene: TRBV29-1
D gene: NA
CDR3 DNA: TGCAGTGGATTTCGGGACAATGAGCAGTTCTTC
CDR3 protein: CSGFRDNEQFF

J gene: TRBJ2-1
clone size: NA
V gene: TRBV4-3
D gene: TRBD2
CDR3 DNA: TGCGCCAGCAGCCAAGTGACTAGCGGGAGAAATGAGCAGTTCTTC
CDR3 protein: CASSQVTSGRNEQFF

J gene: TRBJ2-7
clone size: once
V gene: TRBV20-1
D gene: NA
CDR3 DNA: TGCAGTGCCCACAATCCTACCAGCTCCTACGAGCAGTACTTC
CDR3 protein: CSAHNPTSSYEQYF

J gene: TRBJ2-5
clone size: few
V gene: TRBV15
D gene: NA
CDR3 DNA: TGTGCCACCAGCAGAGCGAAGACCCAGTACTTC
CDR3 protein: CATSRAKTQYF

J gene: TRBJ2-1
clone size: NA
V gene: TRBV20-1
D gene: NA
CDR3 DNA: TGCAGTGCTAGAATGGGGGGCTCCTACAACGAGCAGTTCTTC
CDR3 protein: CSARMGGSYNEQFF

J gene: TRBJ2-3
clone size: once
V gene: TRBV20-1
D gene: NA
CDR3 DNA: TGCAGTGCTAGGGGGGCAGGGGATATCACAGATACGCAGTATTTT
CDR3 protein: CSARGAGDITDTQYF

J gene: TRBJ1-1
clone size: many
V gene: TRBV12-3/TRBV12-4
D gene: TRBD1
CDR3 DNA: TGTGCCAGCAGAGGTCGGGACAGGGGCAATAGTCTCTACACTGAAGCTTTCTTT
CDR3 protein: CASRGRDRGNSLYTEAFF

J gene: TRBJ2-7
clone size: NA
V gene: TRBV2
D gene: NA
CDR3 DNA: TGTGCCACCCAGAACCCGTACGAGCAGTACTTC
CDR3 protein: CATQNPYEQYF

J gene: TRBJ2-3
clone size: NA
V gene: TRBV5-1
D gene: NA
CDR3 DNA: TGCGCCAGCAGCTTGGGCCAAGCTGTAGATACGCAGTATTTT
CDR3 protein: CASSLGQAVDTQYF

J gene: TRBJ2-3
clone size: NA
V gene: TRBV9
D gene: NA
CDR3 DNA: TGTGCCAGCAGCCCGTATTCAGAGGCGCTAGATACGCAGTATTTT
CDR3 protein: CASSPYSEALDTQYF

J gene: TRBJ2-7
clone size: NA
V gene: TRBV3-1
D gene: TRBD2
CDR3 DNA: TGTGCCAGCAGCTCCCGGACTAGCGGTACCTACGAGCAGTACTTC
CDR3 protein: CASSSRTSGTYEQYF

J gene: TRBJ2-3
clone size: few
V gene: TRBV28
D gene: TRBD2
CDR3 DNA: TGTGCCAGCAGTCATCAGGGACTAGCGGGCACAGATACGCAGTATTTT
CDR3 protein: CASSHQGLAGTDTQYF

J gene: TRBJ2-3
clone size: NA
V gene: TRBV12-3/TRBV12-4
D gene: TRBD1
CDR3 DNA: TGTGCCAGCAGTTTTGGGGGGACAGGGAGCACAGATACGCAGTATTTT
CDR3 protein: CASSFGGTGSTDTQYF

J gene: TRBJ1-1
clone size: NA
V gene: TRBV10-3
D gene: TRBD1
CDR3 DNA: TGTGCCATCAGTTCGGACAGGGAGGGTGGGACTGAAGCTTTCTTT
CDR3 protein: CAISSDREGGTEAFF

J gene: TRBJ2-3
clone size: NA
V gene: TRBV28
D gene: TRBD2
CDR3 DNA: TGTGCCAGCGGGAGGGGCCCAGGCACAGATACGCAGTATTTT
CDR3 protein: CASGRGPGTDTQYF

J gene: TRBJ2-1
clone size: NA
V gene: TRBV5-6
D gene: NA
CDR3 DNA: TGTGCCAGCAGCTTCTATAGCTCCTACAATGAGCAGTTCTTC
CDR3 protein: CASSFYSSYNEQFF

J gene: TRBJ2-5
clone size: NA
V gene: TRBV6-6
D gene: TRBD1
CDR3 DNA: TGTGCCAGCTTGGACAGGCAAGAGACCCAGTACTTC
CDR3 protein: CASLDRQETQYF

J gene: TRBJ2-1
clone size: NA
V gene: TRBV6-5
D gene: TRBD1
CDR3 DNA: TGTGCCAGCAGTTTGTGGTATCGGACAGGGTCATCTGAGCAGTTCTTC
CDR3 protein: CASSLWYRTGSSEQFF

J gene: TRBJ1-1
clone size: NA
V gene: TRBV7-2
D gene: TRBD1
CDR3 DNA: TGTGCCAGCAGCGCCGGACAGGGAAGAGAGAACACTGAAGCTTTCTTT
CDR3 protein: CASSAGQGRENTEAFF

J gene: TRBJ1-5
clone size: NA
V gene: TRBV20-1
D gene: NA
CDR3 DNA: TGCAGTGCTAGGCTTCCAGGGGATGGCAATCAGCCCCAGCATTTT
CDR3 protein: CSARLPGDGNQPQHF

J gene: TRBJ1-2
clone size: NA
V gene: TRBV14
D gene: NA
CDR3 DNA: TGTGCCAGCAGCCAAGCTAACAGACACTATGGCTACACCTTC
CDR3 protein: CASSQANRHYGYTF

J gene: TRBJ2-1
clone size: few
V gene: TRBV15
D gene: NA
CDR3 DNA: TGTGCCACCAGCAGAGATTATAAGCGGGAGCAGTTCTTC
CDR3 protein: CATSRDYKREQFF

J gene: TRBJ2-1
clone size: once
V gene: TRBV9
D gene: NA
CDR3 DNA: TGTGCCAGCAGCGTAGTTAATAGCGGATACAATGAGCAGTTCTTC
CDR3 protein: CASSVVNSGYNEQFF

J gene: TRBJ2-3
clone size: NA
V gene: TRBV5-1
D gene: TRBD2
CDR3 DNA: TGCGCCAGCAGCCCCTCGGCGGGAGGAGTGGCAGATACGCAGTATTTT
CDR3 protein: CASSPSAGGVADTQYF

J gene: TRBJ1-2
clone size: NA
V gene: TRBV29-1
D gene: NA
CDR3 DNA: TGCAGCGTCAGGGAGGGCACGAGTGGCTACACCTTC
CDR3 protein: CSVREGTSGYTF

J gene: TRBJ1-2
clone size: NA
V gene: TRBV11-2
D gene: NA
CDR3 DNA: TGTGCCAGCAGCCTAAACTTAGGGGAGACCAAGATCTATGGCTACACCTTC
CDR3 protein: CASSLNLGETKIYGYTF

J gene: TRBJ2-7
clone size: NA
V gene: TRBV14
D gene: NA
CDR3 DNA: TGTGCCAGCAGCCAAACAAAAAGCGACTACGAGCAGTACTTC
CDR3 protein: CASSQTKSDYEQYF

J gene: TRBJ2-7
clone size: NA
V gene: TRBV13
D gene: NA
CDR3 DNA: TGTGCCAGCAGCTCCATTCCGCACGAGCAGTACTTC
CDR3 protein: CASSSIPHEQYF

J gene: TRBJ2-7
clone size: few
V gene: TRBV12-5
D gene: NA
CDR3 DNA: TGTGCTAGTGGTTTGTACCAGACGGAGCAGTACTTC
CDR3 protein: CASGLYQTEQYF

J gene: TRBJ2-7
clone size: few
V gene: TRBV6-6
D gene: TRBD2
CDR3 DNA: TGTGCCAGCAGGGGGACTAGCGGGGACTCCTACGAGCAGTACTTC
CDR3 protein: CASRGTSGDSYEQYF

J gene: TRBJ2-1
clone size: few
V gene: TRBV6-4
D gene: TRBD2
CDR3 DNA: TGTGCCAGCAGTGACCGCTTAAGTAGACTAGCGGGAGGGTTAGATGAGCAGTTCTTC
CDR3 protein: CASSDRLSRLAGGLDEQFF

J gene: TRBJ2-3
clone size: NA
V gene: TRBV28
D gene: TRBD2
CDR3 DNA: TGTGCCAGCAGTCCGACTAGCGGCCTCACAGATACGCAGTATTTT
CDR3 protein: CASSPTSGLTDTQYF

J gene: TRBJ2-1
clone size: many
V gene: TRBV7-2
D gene: TRBD2
CDR3 DNA: TGTGCCAGCAGCTTAGTGGCGGGAGGGCGATACAATGAGCAGTTCTTC
CDR3 protein: CASSLVAGGRYNEQFF

J gene: TRBJ2-7
clone size: NA
V gene: TRBV15
D gene: NA
CDR3 DNA: TGTGCCACCAGCAGACAAGAGGGCTACGAGCAGTACTTC
CDR3 protein: CATSRQEGYEQYF

J gene: TRBJ2-7
clone size: NA
V gene: TRBV29-1
D gene: TRBD2
CDR3 DNA: TGCAGCGTTGTAAGGGGTACTAGCGGGAGCCCCCACGAGCAGTACTTC
CDR3 protein: CSVVRGTSGSPHEQYF

J gene: TRBJ2-7
clone size: NA
V gene: TRBV7-2
D gene: NA
CDR3 DNA: TGTGCCAGCAGCCCGGGACCGGGTGGGGAGCAGTACTTC
CDR3 protein: CASSPGPGGEQYF

J gene: TRBJ1-4
clone size: NA
V gene: TRBV29-1
D gene: NA
CDR3 DNA: TGCAGCGTGCTGGGGACTAATGAAAAACTGTTTTTT
CDR3 protein: CSVLGTNEKLFF

J gene: TRBJ2-1
clone size: NA
V gene: TRBV5-1
D gene: NA
CDR3 DNA: TGCGCCAGCAGCCGTACCGCAGGGAATGAGCAGTTCTTC
CDR3 protein: CASSRTAGNEQFF

J gene: TRBJ1-4
clone size: NA
V gene: TRBV7-2
D gene: NA
CDR3 DNA: TGTGCCAGCAGCTCCAGACCCGGAACAACTAATGAAAAACTGTTTTTT
CDR3 protein: CASSSRPGTTNEKLFF

J gene: TRBJ2-7
clone size: NA
V gene: TRBV4-3
D gene: TRBD2
CDR3 DNA: TGCGCCAGCAGCCAAGCGGGGACTAGCGGTGAGCAGTACTTC
CDR3 protein: CASSQAGTSGEQYF

J gene: TRBJ1-2
clone size: NA
V gene: TRBV2
D gene: NA
CDR3 DNA: TGTGCCGGCATAGACCAGAACGCCTATGGCTACACCTTC
CDR3 protein: CAGIDQNAYGYTF

J gene: TRBJ1-2
clone size: NA
V gene: TRBV9
D gene: NA
CDR3 DNA: TGTGCCAGCAGCGTAGATTCAGGAGTTAGCTATGGCTACACCTTC
CDR3 protein: CASSVDSGVSYGYTF

J gene: TRBJ2-7
clone size: few
V gene: TRBV15
D gene: TRBD2
CDR3 DNA: TGTGCCACCAGCAGAACTAGCGGGAGGCTCTACGAGCAGTACTTC
CDR3 protein: CATSRTSGRLYEQYF